This T cell receptor (beta chain) was profiled in a study of shared clonotypes between healthy human individuals. Only in-frame clones appear in the TCRdb table, and some are missing; sequencing was by immunoSEQ multiplex PCR. The table has 600,000 or so clones, about 95% seen once. Comments on this clone: Antigen unknown.

V lost 5 bases and J lost 6, with 11 bases in between. Germline V gene data show CDR1 as GTSNPN and CDR2 as SVGIG (reference sequence). The CDR3 totals 12 residues. Positive CCR7 selection of CD45RO-negative cells yielded the naive CD8 cells, and terminally differentiated effector memory CD45RA+ cells were excluded. Study conclusions and caveats: Genetic and exposure-history diversity was limited by the few donors. Memory subsets had estimated richness that was generally smaller than that of naive subsets.

What was sequenced was naive CD8+ T cells sorted from blood. The chain uses TRBV30 and TRBJ2-1, with D possibly being TRBD2 (6 bases). The sequence came from a woman aged 25 to 39 in good health. This CDR3 reads CAWDAGFNEQFF. The CDR3 bases are TGTGCCTGGGACGCGGGGTTCAATGAGCAGTTCTTC.